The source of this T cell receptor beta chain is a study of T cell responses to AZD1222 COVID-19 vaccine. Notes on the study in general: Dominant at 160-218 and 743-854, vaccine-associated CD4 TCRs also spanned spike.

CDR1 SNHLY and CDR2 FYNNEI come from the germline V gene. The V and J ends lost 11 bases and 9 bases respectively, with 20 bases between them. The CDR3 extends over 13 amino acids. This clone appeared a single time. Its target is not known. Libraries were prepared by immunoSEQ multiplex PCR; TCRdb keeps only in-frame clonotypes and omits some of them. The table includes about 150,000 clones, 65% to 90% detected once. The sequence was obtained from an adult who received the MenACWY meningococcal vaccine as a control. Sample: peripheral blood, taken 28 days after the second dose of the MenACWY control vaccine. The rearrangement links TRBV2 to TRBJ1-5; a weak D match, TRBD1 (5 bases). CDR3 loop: CAGGTVLGTPQHF. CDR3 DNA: TGTGCCGGCGGGACGGTGCTGGGAACGCCCCAGCATTTT.